These 19 T cell receptor beta chains were all obtained from the same sample, sequenced in a study of OX40 agonist ivuxolimab in advanced cancers. The assay was immunoSEQ multiplex PCR, and TCRdb's table has in-frame clones only and misses some. This sample has about 77,000 clones, with 65% to 90% found just once. The input for sequencing was CD4+ or CD8+ T cells sorted from blood, taken in a trial of the OX40 agonist ivuxolimab. The receptors stem from an adult with an advanced solid tumor such as melanoma, head and neck, liver or kidney cancer.

The rearrangement uses TRBV12-2 and TRBJ1-3; the D segment call TRBD1 is taken from the table without a DNA check. TRBV12-2 is tagged as a pseudogene. There are 20 residues in the CDR3. DNA of the CDR3: TGTGCAAGTCGCTTAGAAGTATGGGACGCGACAGGGGATTGTGGAAACACCATATATTTT. Translation gives CASRLEVWDATGDCGNTIYF.

This chain connects TRBV9 to TRBJ2-5, with TRBD2 matching 12 bases. CDR1 and CDR2 from the germline V gene are SGDLS and YYNGEE. V was pared by 0 bases and J by 3 bases, with 0 bases of the junction left unmatched. There are 15 residues in the CDR3. The CDR3 is CASSVGLAGEETQYF. For the CDR3, the DNA is TGTGCCAGCAGCGTAGGACTAGCGGGGGAAGAGACCCAGTACTTC.

V and J are TRBV18 and TRBJ1-2; no reliable D call. In germline, CDR1 is KGHSH, CDR2 LQKENI. This CDR3 region has 13 residues. Trimming stripped 1 base from V and 6 bases from J, with 9 bases between. The DNA of the CDR3 is TGTGCCAGCTCACCACGAGGGTATAATGGCTACACCTTC. Amino acid sequence: CASSPRGYNGYTF.

J is TRBJ1-5 and V is TRBV7-8; D is unclear. The CDR3 consists of 12 residues. The germline gives CDR1 SGHVS, CDR2 FQNEAQ. Trimming cost V 0 bases and J 6 bases, with 3 bases left between them. CDR3 loop: CASSLAGQPQHF. DNA for the CDR3: TGTGCCAGCAGCTTAGCGGGTCAGCCCCAGCATTTT.

V and J are TRBV4-2 and TRBJ1-2, with D perhaps TRBD1 (5 bases). CDR3 size: 15 residues. Trimming cost V 0 bases and J 0 bases, with 8 bases left between them. CDR1 is LGHNA and CDR2 is YNFKEQ in the germline V gene. The CDR3, as DNA: TGTGCCAGCAGCCAAGAAACAGGCTCTAACTATGGCTACACCTTC. As protein: CASSQETGSNYGYTF.

The genes are TRBV5-6 and TRBJ1-5; D gene ambiguous. CDR1 SGHDT and CDR2 YYEEEE come from the germline V gene. Deletions cut 5 bases from V and 3 bases from J, with 15 bases between. The CDR3 is made up of 15 amino acids. The CDR3: CASRTRALPNQPQHF. The CDR3 nucleotides read TGTGCCAGCAGGACCCGGGCATTGCCCAATCAGCCCCAGCATTTT.

V is TRBV30 and J is TRBJ1-2; no definite D call. The germline V gene has CDR1 GTSNPN and CDR2 SVGIG (reference sequence). The CDR3 is 12 residues long. Trimming took off 2 bases at V and 6 bases at J, with 10 bases between the two ends. CDR3 nucleotides: TGTGCCTGGAGTTTGGGAATTAATGGCTACACCTTC. Translated, it gives CAWSLGINGYTF.

This clone was seen more than once but under ten times. The rearrangement links TRBV6-7 to TRBJ1-5, with 8 bases fitting TRBD1. TRBV6-7 is flagged as an ORF with uncertain function. J gave up 4 bases and V 2 bases, and 4 bases lay outside the gene matches. This CDR3 is built from 15 residues. The CDR3 region has the DNA TGTGCCAGCAGTTACGGAACAGGGGGGAATCAGCCCCAGCATTTT. This encodes CASSYGTGGNQPQHF.

The chain uses TRBV7-2 and TRBJ1-5, with 7 bases lining up with TRBD1. CDR1 is SGHTA and CDR2 is FQGNSA in the germline V gene. V lost 5 bases, J lost 7 bases, and 11 bases stayed unmatched. The CDR3 is made up of 15 amino acids. The CDR3 coding sequence is TGTGCCAGCAGCCCCCAGGGGGTACGAGGCCAGCCCCAGCATTTT. Residues: CASSPQGVRGQPQHF.

The chain joins TRBV11-2 to TRBJ2-6; D ambiguous. Germline CDR1 is SGHAT and CDR2 is FQNNGV. V was trimmed by 8 bases and J by 2 bases, leaving 10 bases between them. The CDR3 has 14 amino acids. DNA of the CDR3: TGTGCCAGCTCCGCCAGGACTGGGGCCAACGTCCTGACTTTC. It encodes CASSARTGANVLTF.

The chain uses TRBV27 and TRBJ1-1; TRBD1 aligns across 9 bases. CDR1 is MNHEY and CDR2 is SMNVEV in the germline V gene (reference sequence). V lost 8 bases to trimming and J lost 3 bases; unmatched junction nucleotides: 13. The CDR3 runs 16 residues. The CDR3 DNA follows: TGTGCCAGCGCCGGGACAGGGTTCGAAGGCGACACTGAAGCTTTCTTT. It encodes CASAGTGFEGDTEAFF.

The chain combines TRBV6-1 with TRBJ2-7; TRBD1 agrees at 10 bases. V dropped 2 bases and J dropped 2; count of bases not matched to a gene: 3. CDR1 is MNHNS and CDR2 is SASEGT in the germline V gene. The CDR3 contains 15 residues. CDR3 bases: TGTGCCAGCAGTGAACCTGACAGGGGGCCCTACGAGCAGTACTTC. It yields the protein CASSEPDRGPYEQYF.

The genes are TRBV2 and TRBJ2-7; 11 nucleotides match TRBD1. Germline CDR1 and CDR2: SNHLY and FYNNEI. V was clipped by 5 bases and J by 4 bases; unmatched bases: 7. The CDR3 runs to 15 residues. CDR3 in DNA: TGTGCCAGCAGTCCTACCGGGACAGGGGGATACGAGCAGTACTTC. This gives the protein CASSPTGTGGYEQYF.

The genes are TRBV7-8 and TRBJ1-2; no clear D gene. V lost 1 base and J 6 bases, leaving 18 bases between the germline ends. The CDR3 runs 16 residues. Germline CDR1 SGHVS, CDR2 FQNEAQ. The CDR3 DNA is TGTGCCAGCAGCTTAGATGGTCAAAATCGGCTGGATGGCTACACCTTC. Translation: CASSLDGQNRLDGYTF.

The chain uses TRBV30 and TRBJ1-1, with 10 bases lining up with TRBD1. V lost 1 base, J lost 5 bases, and 1 base stayed unmatched. The germline V gene encodes CDR1 GTSNPN and CDR2 SVGIG (reference sequence). The CDR3 length is 13 residues. CDR3 sequence: CAWSGQGATEAFF. The CDR3 DNA reads TGTGCCTGGAGTGGACAGGGGGCGACTGAAGCTTTCTTT.

The chain uses TRBV6-1 and TRBJ2-7, with D unresolved. Trimming pared 5 bases from V and 9 bases from J, leaving 14 bases between. The germline gives CDR1 MNHNS, CDR2 SASEGT. This CDR3 contains 12 residues. CDR3 bases: TGTGCCAGCAGTTTCCGACACATTGGGCAGTACTTC. Translation gives CASSFRHIGQYF.

The J gene is TRBJ1-1, the V gene TRBV6-5; D not certain. The CDR3 spans 15 residues. Per the germline V gene, CDR1 is MNHEY and CDR2 is SVGAGI. Trimming took off 2 bases at V and 5 bases at J, with 15 bases between the two ends. The CDR3 loop reads CASSYPTLGGTEAFF. In DNA, the CDR3 is TGTGCCAGCAGTTACCCCACCTTGGGCGGGACTGAAGCTTTCTTT.

The chain combines TRBV30 with TRBJ2-7; D might be TRBD2 (7 bases). Trimming left V 2 bases short and J 3 bases short, with 8 bases between. Germline V lookup: CDR1 GTSNPN, CDR2 SVGIG (reference sequence). This CDR3 has 12 residues. The CDR3 DNA is TGTGCCTGGAGTAGGGGGGGCTACGAGCAGTACTTC. Amino acid sequence: CAWSRGGYEQYF.

V usage is TRBV6-1 and J usage is TRBJ2-2; 7 positions match TRBD2. Trimming removed 3 bases from V and 4 bases from J; junction bases left unmatched: 8. The CDR3 is made up of 16 amino acids. Germline V gene data show CDR1 as MNHNS and CDR2 as SASEGT. CDR3 DNA sequence: TGTGCCAGCAGTGATCCTGCGGGGGTAAGCACCGGGGAGCTGTTTTTT. Protein product: CASSDPAGVSTGELFF.